Below are 25 T cell receptor beta chains sequenced from a single sample in a study of T cells in Graves' hyperthyroidism and ophthalmopathy. From RNA transcripts, TCR beta CDR3 regions were amplified. HTBI primers were employed in a first-round RT-PCR of the TCR CDR3. TCRdb called the multiplex PCR reads again in MiXCR, with one record for every CDR3 protein. The sample includes roughly 750,000 distinct CDR3 sequences, roughly 15% seen only once; the top ten take 8.4%. Specimen: blood. The receptors stem from a man aged 18 to 30 with Graves' hyperthyroidism.

This clonotype was observed at least ten times. The chain is built from TRBV28 and TRBJ1-6; D is possibly TRBD1 (5 bases). The CDR3 consists of 14 residues. Trimming stripped 1 base from V and 6 bases from J, with 7 bases between. Germline lookup yields CDR1 MDHEN and CDR2 SYDVKM. The CDR3 loop is CASSLSGINSPLHF. The CDR3, as DNA: TGTGCCAGCAGTTTATCAGGGATTAATTCACCCCTCCACTTT.

This clonotype was seen ten or more times. This chain joins TRBV24-1 and TRBJ2-1; 11 bases align to TRBD2. Per the germline V gene, CDR1 is KGHDR and CDR2 is SFDVKD. With 5 bases clipped from V and 5 bases from J, the junction kept 7 bases outside the gene matches. The CDR3 contains 16 residues. CDR3 residues: CATSAQTSGADNEQFF. Here the CDR3 DNA reads TGTGCCACCAGTGCCCAGACTAGCGGGGCCGACAATGAGCAGTTCTTC.

In the case of this clonotype: A much bigger clone sits one base away, suggesting this may be a read error. The chain couples TRBV18 to TRBJ2-2; D perhaps matches TRBD2 (6 bases). The CDR3 runs 15 residues. From germline, CDR1 is KGHSH and CDR2 LQKENI. For the CDR3, the DNA is TGTGCCAGCTCACCAGGCGGACCGAACACCGGGGGGCTGTTTTTT. This codes for CASSPGGPNTGGLFF.

This clonotype was seen repeatedly, ten times or more. This chain joins TRBV6-1 and TRBJ1-1, with D possibly TRBD1 on 5 matching bases. V lost 5 bases to trimming and J lost 0 bases, with 16 bases between them. CDR1 and CDR2 (germline): MNHNS, SASEGT. This CDR3 region has 16 residues. The CDR3 DNA sequence: TGTGCCAGCAGTTATTCCCGGGGGAGGATGAACACTGAAGCTTTCTTT. It encodes CASSYSRGRMNTEAFF.

This clonotype has at least ten counts. This sequence joins TRBV5-5 and TRBJ2-5; D gene ambiguous. CDR1 and CDR2 from the germline V gene are SGHKS and YYEKEE (reference sequence). The CDR3 sequence is 14 residues long. V lost 3 bases and J lost 4, with 13 bases in between. The CDR3 DNA sequence: TGTGCCAGCAGCTATACTGGAGTGGGAGAGACCCAGTACTTC. Translated, it gives CASSYTGVGETQYF.

This clonotype was recorded at least ten times. The CDR3: CASSPLMGAGRSSYEQYF. Here the CDR3 DNA reads TGTGCCAGCAGTCCTCTCATGGGGGCGGGTAGGAGCTCCTACGAGCAGTACTTC. The rearrangement uses TRBV28 and TRBJ2-7, with D tentatively TRBD1 (6 bases). The CDR3 contains 18 residues. Germline values: CDR1 MDHEN, CDR2 SYDVKM. Trimming cost V 5 bases and J 0 bases, with 23 bases left between them.

This clonotype was observed many times. V is TRBV3-1 and J is TRBJ2-7; 9 nucleotides line up with TRBD2. Germline CDR1 and CDR2: LGHDT and YNNKEL (reference sequence). This CDR3 has 15 residues. With 1 base clipped from V and 7 bases from J, the junction kept 8 bases outside the gene matches. CDR3 coding DNA: TGTGCCAGCAGCCAAGCTGCTAGCGGGACGGGGGAGCAGTACTTC. Translating gives CASSQAASGTGEQYF.

This clonotype has only a few counts. V usage is TRBV2 and J usage is TRBJ2-7, with D perhaps TRBD1 or TRBD2 (5 bases each). Germline V lookup: CDR1 SNHLY, CDR2 FYNNEI. V was pared by 10 bases and J by 5 bases, with 9 bases between. The CDR3 runs to 10 residues. The CDR3 sequence is CATGPNEQYF. DNA of the CDR3: TGTGCCACGGGGCCTAACGAGCAGTACTTC.

As to this clonotype: A much bigger clone sits one base away, suggesting this may be a read error. The rearrangement joins TRBV20-1 to TRBJ2-3; 9 bases agree with TRBD2. This CDR3 has 14 amino acids. Trimming cost V 4 bases and J 3 bases; bases outside gene matches: 5. The germline V gene has CDR1 DFQATT and CDR2 SNEGSKA (reference sequence). The CDR3 nucleotides are TGCAGTGCTATAAGCGGGGGGACTACAGATACGCAGTATTTT. This encodes CSAISGGTTDTQYF.

This clonotype has ten or more counts. This chain links TRBV20-1 with TRBJ2-7, with 11 nucleotides matching TRBD2. J was trimmed by 3 bases and V by 0 bases; bases with no gene match: 4. Germline values: CDR1 DFQATT, CDR2 SNEGSKA (reference sequence). The CDR3 runs 15 residues. The CDR3 nucleotides are TGCAGTGCTAGAGATCCCCTAGCGGGAGGCTACGAGCAGTACTTC. This gives the protein CSARDPLAGGYEQYF.

At least ten counts were recorded for this clonotype. The V gene is TRBV20-1, the J gene TRBJ2-3; maybe TRBD1 (5 bases). Per germline, CDR1 DFQATT and CDR2 SNEGSKA (reference sequence). Trimming removed 4 bases from V and 0 bases from J, with 14 bases in between. The CDR3 has 15 residues. The CDR3 is CSANPPRDSTDTQYF. In DNA form, the CDR3 reads TGCAGTGCTAACCCACCCAGGGATAGCACAGATACGCAGTATTTT.

This clonotype was recorded many times. The chain recombines TRBV28 with TRBJ2-7, with a possible D match to TRBD1 (7 bases). Germline V CDR1 and CDR2: MDHEN, SYDVKM. This CDR3 is 12 amino acids long. V shed 3 bases and J shed 6 bases, with 9 bases lying between them. The CDR3 DNA sequence: TGTGCCAGCAGTTTCCAGGGGGGCGAGCAGTACTTC. Translating gives CASSFQGGEQYF.

V gene TRBV9 combines with J gene TRBJ1-2; weak D call: TRBD1 (6 bases). Trimming took off 3 bases at V and 6 bases at J, with 15 bases between the two ends. This CDR3 comprises 14 residues. CDR1 is SGDLS and CDR2 is YYNGEE in the germline V gene. The CDR3 coding sequence is TGTGCCAGCAGCGCGAGGGGGGGGCTGGATGGCTACACCTTC. Its translation: CASSARGGLDGYTF.

This clonotype appeared many times. This chain links TRBV28 with TRBJ1-1; perhaps TRBD1 as D (5 bases). The CDR3 totals 14 residues. Trimming cost V 6 bases and J 6 bases, with 17 bases left between them. CDR1 is MDHEN, CDR2 SYDVKM, per germline. As DNA, the CDR3 is TGTGCCAGCAGCCCTACAGGAGGAACCCCTGAAGCTTTCTTT. It yields the protein CASSPTGGTPEAFF.

This clonotype was seen only once. This chain connects TRBV7-2 to TRBJ1-4; possible D gene TRBD1, 5 bases. The CDR3 totals 16 residues. Germline V lookup: CDR1 SGHTA, CDR2 FQGNSA. V was clipped by 1 base and J by 5 bases, with 14 bases between them. CDR3: CASSLGPGQRNEKLFF. The CDR3 DNA is TGTGCCAGCAGCTTAGGCCCAGGGCAGAGAAATGAAAAACTGTTTTTT.

This clonotype was observed a handful of times. The chain employs TRBV25-1 and TRBJ2-4; no definite D call. V shed 8 bases and J shed 1 base, with 18 bases lying between them. Per germline, CDR1 MGHDK and CDR2 SYGVNS. This CDR3 has 16 residues. In DNA, the CDR3 is TGTGCCAGCTGCTTTCAGTTTTCCGAGGCCAAAAACATTCAGTACTTC. This codes for CASCFQFSEAKNIQYF.

This clonotype has a count of ten or more. The chain uses TRBV7-4 and TRBJ2-1, with D uncertain. Germline V gives CDR1 SGHVT, CDR2 SQSDAQ. V was pared by 3 bases and J by 8 bases, with 5 bases between. The CDR3 is 11 amino acids. The CDR3, as DNA: TGTGCCAGCAGCTTCAGCTATGAGCAGTTCTTC. As protein: CASSFSYEQFF.

This clonotype was picked up a small number of times. This chain connects TRBV2 to TRBJ2-1; perhaps TRBD2 as D (6 bases). Germline assignment: CDR1 SNHLY and CDR2 FYNNEI. V was cut by 6 bases and J by 7 bases, with 13 bases left in between. The CDR3 spans 13 residues. CDR3 DNA sequence: TGTGCCAGCAGAAGCGGGTTCGGGAATGAGCAGTTCTTC. It codes for CASRSGFGNEQFF.

This clonotype was counted many times. The V and J genes are TRBV27 and TRBJ2-7; D is undetermined. Germline CDR1 is MNHEY and CDR2 is SMNVEV (reference sequence). V lost 0 bases and J lost 2, with 11 bases in between. The CDR3 has 15 residues. Here the CDR3 reads CASSLSGWTTYEQYF. CDR3 DNA sequence: TGTGCCAGCAGTTTATCTGGATGGACGACCTACGAGCAGTACTTC.

The chain joins TRBV28 to TRBJ1-1; TRBD1 matches at 7 bases. The germline gives CDR1 MDHEN, CDR2 SYDVKM. The CDR3 spans 13 residues. V lost 6 bases, J lost 3 bases, and 4 bases stayed unmatched. The CDR3 nucleotides are TGTGCCAGCAGGACAACAGGGGACACTGAAGCTTTCTTT. This codes for CASRTTGDTEAFF.

There are many counts of this clonotype. J is TRBJ2-3 and V is TRBV7-2; D gene ambiguous. The CDR3 is made up of 13 amino acids. V was cut by 5 bases and J by 4 bases, with 10 bases left in between. The germline V gene has CDR1 SGHTA and CDR2 FQGNSA. CDR3 bases: TGTGCCAGCAGCCCAGTAGGGCCAGATACGCAGTATTTT. It yields the protein CASSPVGPDTQYF.

This clonotype was observed a handful of times. The chain has TRBV2 and TRBJ2-2; TRBD1 matches 9 bases. The CDR3 length is 15 residues. CDR1 and CDR2 (germline): SNHLY, FYNNEI. With V trimmed by 6 bases and J by 6 bases, 8 bases remained unmatched. The CDR3: CASRKGQGEAGELFF. The CDR3 DNA reads as TGTGCCAGCAGGAAGGGACAGGGCGAGGCCGGGGAGCTGTTTTTT.

This clonotype was seen at least ten times. The chain combines TRBV5-5 with TRBJ2-3; no clear D. The CDR3 loop spans 14 amino acids. With 4 bases removed from V and 5 bases from J, the gap between germline ends came to 14 bases. Germline V CDR1 and CDR2: SGHKS, YYEKEE (reference sequence). The CDR3 region has the DNA TGTGCCAGCAGCCCCGACCCGAGGATAGATACGCAGTATTTT. This codes for CASSPDPRIDTQYF.

This chain links TRBV3-1 with TRBJ2-5, with TRBD2 identical over 7 bases. The CDR3 runs 17 residues. The J segment lost 1 base and the V segment lost 0 bases, leaving 8 bases of the junction unmatched. Germline CDR1 LGHDT, CDR2 YNNKEL (reference sequence). The CDR3, as DNA: TGTGCCAGCAGCCAAGAAAGGATGGGAGGGGCCCAAGAGACCCAGTACTTC. Encoded protein: CASSQERMGGAQETQYF.

The rearrangement links TRBV5-5 to TRBJ2-3, with D unclear. Trimming removed 4 bases at V and 0 bases at J, with 15 bases between. In germline, CDR1 is SGHKS, CDR2 YYEKEE (reference sequence). The CDR3 consists of 16 residues. CDR3: CASSLQIYASTDTQYF. In DNA, the CDR3 is TGTGCCAGCAGCCTGCAAATTTACGCTAGCACAGATACGCAGTATTTT.